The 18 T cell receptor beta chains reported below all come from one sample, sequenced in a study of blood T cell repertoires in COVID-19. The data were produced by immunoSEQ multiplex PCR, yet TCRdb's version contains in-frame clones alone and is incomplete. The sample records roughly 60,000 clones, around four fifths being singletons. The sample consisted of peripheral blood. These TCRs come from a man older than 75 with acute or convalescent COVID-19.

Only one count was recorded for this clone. The CDR3: CASSLVGGSTYLNTEAFF. The CDR3, as DNA: TGTGCCAGCAGCTTGGTTGGAGGCTCTACGTACCTGAACACTGAAGCTTTCTTT. The rearrangement uses TRBV5-6 and TRBJ1-1; no definite D call. The germline V gene has CDR1 SGHDT and CDR2 YYEEEE. The CDR3 runs to 18 residues. With 0 bases removed from V and 0 bases from J, the gap between germline ends came to 18 bases.

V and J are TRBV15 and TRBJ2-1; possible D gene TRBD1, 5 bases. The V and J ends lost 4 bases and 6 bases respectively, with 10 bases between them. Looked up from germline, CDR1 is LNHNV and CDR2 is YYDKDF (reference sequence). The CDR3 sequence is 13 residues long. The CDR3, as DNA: TGTGCCACCAGCAACGACAGAGGCAATGAGCAGTTCTTC. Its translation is CATSNDRGNEQFF.

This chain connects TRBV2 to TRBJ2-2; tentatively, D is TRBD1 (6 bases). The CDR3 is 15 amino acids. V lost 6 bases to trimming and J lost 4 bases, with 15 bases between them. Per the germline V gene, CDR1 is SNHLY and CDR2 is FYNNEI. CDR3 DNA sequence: TGTGCCAGCAGGACCACAGGGTTGAGCACCGGGGAGCTGTTTTTT. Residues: CASRTTGLSTGELFF.

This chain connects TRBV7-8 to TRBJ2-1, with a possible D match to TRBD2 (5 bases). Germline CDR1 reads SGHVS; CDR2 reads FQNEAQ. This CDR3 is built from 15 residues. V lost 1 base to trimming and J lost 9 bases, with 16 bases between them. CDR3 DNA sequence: TGTGCCAGCAGCTTAGGGTTTGACTACGGTACTGAGCAGTTCTTC. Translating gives CASSLGFDYGTEQFF.

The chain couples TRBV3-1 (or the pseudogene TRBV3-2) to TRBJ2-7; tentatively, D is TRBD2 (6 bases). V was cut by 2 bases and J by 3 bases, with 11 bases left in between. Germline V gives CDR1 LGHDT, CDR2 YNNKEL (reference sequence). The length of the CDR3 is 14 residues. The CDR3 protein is CASSQRGLHYEQYF. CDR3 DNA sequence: TGTGCCAGCAGCCAACGCGGACTACACTACGAGCAGTACTTC.

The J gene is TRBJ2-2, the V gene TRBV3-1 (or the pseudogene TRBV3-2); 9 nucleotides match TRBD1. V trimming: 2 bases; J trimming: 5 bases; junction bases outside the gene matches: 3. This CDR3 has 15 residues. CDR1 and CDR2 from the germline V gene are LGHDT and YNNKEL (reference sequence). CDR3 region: CASSQTGGKTGELFF. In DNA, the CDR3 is TGTGCCAGCAGCCAAACAGGGGGCAAGACCGGGGAGCTGTTTTTT.

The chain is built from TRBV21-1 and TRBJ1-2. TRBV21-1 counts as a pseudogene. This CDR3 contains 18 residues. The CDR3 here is CASSKAPSEVGGNYGYTF. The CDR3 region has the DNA TGTGCCAGCAGCAAAGCGCCATCCGAGGTCGGCGGAAACTATGGCTACACCTTC.

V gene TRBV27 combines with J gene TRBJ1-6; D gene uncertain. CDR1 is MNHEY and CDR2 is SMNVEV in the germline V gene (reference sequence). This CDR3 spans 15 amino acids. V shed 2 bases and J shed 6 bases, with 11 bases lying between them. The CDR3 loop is CASSLILSGNSPLHF. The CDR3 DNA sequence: TGTGCCAGCAGTTTAATTTTGTCCGGTAATTCACCCCTCCACTTT.

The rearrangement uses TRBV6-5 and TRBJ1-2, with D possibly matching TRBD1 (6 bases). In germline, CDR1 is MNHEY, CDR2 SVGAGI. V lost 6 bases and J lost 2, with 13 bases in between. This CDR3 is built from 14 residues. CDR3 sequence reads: CASRKQGGNYGYTF. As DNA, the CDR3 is TGTGCCAGCAGGAAACAGGGTGGGAACTATGGCTACACCTTC.

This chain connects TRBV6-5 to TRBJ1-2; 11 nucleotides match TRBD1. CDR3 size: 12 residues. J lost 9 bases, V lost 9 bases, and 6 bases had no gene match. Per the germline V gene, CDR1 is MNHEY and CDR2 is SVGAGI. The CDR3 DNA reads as TGTGCCAGTCGGACAGGGGGCCGAAGCTACACCTTC. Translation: CASRTGGRSYTF.

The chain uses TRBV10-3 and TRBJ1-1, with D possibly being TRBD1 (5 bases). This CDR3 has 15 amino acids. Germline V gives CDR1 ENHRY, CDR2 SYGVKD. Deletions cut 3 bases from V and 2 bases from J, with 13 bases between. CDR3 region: CAISEFGGDNTEAFF. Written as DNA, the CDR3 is TGTGCCATCAGTGAATTTGGGGGGGACAACACTGAAGCTTTCTTT.

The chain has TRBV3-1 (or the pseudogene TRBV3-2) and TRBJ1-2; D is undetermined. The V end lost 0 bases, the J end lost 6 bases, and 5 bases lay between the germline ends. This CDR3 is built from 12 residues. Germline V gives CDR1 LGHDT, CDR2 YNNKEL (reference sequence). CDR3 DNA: TGTGCCAGCAGCCAAGATCGAGATGGCTACACCTTC. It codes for CASSQDRDGYTF.

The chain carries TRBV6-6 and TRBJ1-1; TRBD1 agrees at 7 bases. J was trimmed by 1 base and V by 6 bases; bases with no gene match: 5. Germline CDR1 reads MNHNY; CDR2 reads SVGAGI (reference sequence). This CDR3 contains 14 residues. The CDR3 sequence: CASRETGQNTEAFF. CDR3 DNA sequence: TGTGCCAGCAGGGAGACAGGGCAGAACACTGAAGCTTTCTTT.

The CDR3 bases are TGTGCCAGCAGCTTGGGATCCAGCGGGGGGGCCTTAGATACGCAGTATTTT. Its protein is CASSLGSSGGALDTQYF. The chain has TRBV5-4 and TRBJ2-3, with 10 bases aligning to TRBD2. The V and J ends lost 0 bases and 5 bases, in that order; junction bases with no gene match: 9. This CDR3 spans 17 amino acids. Germline V gene lookup returns CDR1 SGHNT and CDR2 YYREEE (reference sequence).

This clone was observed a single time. The CDR3 DNA reads as TGCGCCAGCAGTGGGGCCAGGGGGCGGACCGGGGAGCTGTTTTTT. It yields the protein CASSGARGRTGELFF. The genes are TRBV10-1 and TRBJ2-2; 8 bases fit TRBD1. The ends lost 4 bases at V and 5 bases at J; junction bases unmatched: 6. The CDR3 consists of 15 residues. CDR1 WNHNN and CDR2 SYGVQD come from the germline V gene (reference sequence).

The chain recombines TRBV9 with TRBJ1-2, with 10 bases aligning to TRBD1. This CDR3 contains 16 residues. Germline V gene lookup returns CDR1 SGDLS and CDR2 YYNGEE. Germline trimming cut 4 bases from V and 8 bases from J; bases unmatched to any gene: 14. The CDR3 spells CASSTLEGGQGFGYTF. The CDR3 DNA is TGTGCCAGCAGCACATTGGAGGGGGGACAGGGGTTCGGCTACACCTTC.

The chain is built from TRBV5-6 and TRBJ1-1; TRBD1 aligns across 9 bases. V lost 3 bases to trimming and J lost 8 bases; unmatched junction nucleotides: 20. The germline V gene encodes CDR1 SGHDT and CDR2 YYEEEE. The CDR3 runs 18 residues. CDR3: CASSSTDRGGIFLLEAFF. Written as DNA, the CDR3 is TGTGCCAGCAGCTCTACTGACAGGGGGGGAATTTTTCTACTGGAAGCTTTCTTT.

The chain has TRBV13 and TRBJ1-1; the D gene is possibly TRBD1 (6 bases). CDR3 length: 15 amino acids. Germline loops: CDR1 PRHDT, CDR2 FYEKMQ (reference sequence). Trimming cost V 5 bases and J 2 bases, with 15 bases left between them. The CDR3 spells CASSGGQWKNTEAFF. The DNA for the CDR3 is TGTGCCAGCAGCGGGGGCCAGTGGAAAAACACTGAAGCTTTCTTT. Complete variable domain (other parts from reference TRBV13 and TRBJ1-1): AAGVIQSPRHLIKEKRETATLKCYPIPRHDTVYWYQQGPGQDPQFLISFYEKMQSDKGSIPDRFSAQQFSDYHSELNMSSLELGDSALYFCASSGGQWKNTEAFFGQGTRLTVV.